Shown below are 13 T cell receptor beta chains from a single sample sequenced in a study of control samples from healthy donors and cancer patients. TCRdb's table, derived via immunoSEQ multiplex PCR, lists solely in-frame clones and lacks some. The sample contains 45,000 to 60,000 clones, 90% to 95% of which appear only once. Sample: blood. The receptors shown here come from a young man in good health.

This clone was counted once. At one end the junction does not follow the germline gene, possibly because of a read error. V usage is TRBV2 and J usage is TRBJ2-2; TRBD2 agrees at 9 bases. This CDR3 comprises 16 residues. Germline CDR1 SNHLY, CDR2 FYNNEI. CDR3 amino acids: CATSDAAGGDTGELFF. CDR3 nucleotides: TGTGCCACCAGTGACGCGGCGGGGGGGGACACCGGGGAGCTGTTTTTT.

V and J are TRBV6-2 or TRBV6-3 and TRBJ1-6; TRBD1 might be the D (5 bases). CDR1 and CDR2 (germline): MNHEY, SVGEGT. Trimming took 6 bases from V and 10 from J, leaving 19 bases between them. This CDR3 region has 15 residues. CDR3 sequence (DNA): TGTGCCAGCAGCTCCGGGGGGATATTGCCCTCACCCCTCCACTTT. Protein sequence: CASSSGGILPSPLHF.

The chain links TRBV3-1 (or the pseudogene TRBV3-2) to TRBJ2-4; D gene uncertain. Per germline, CDR1 LGHDT and CDR2 YNNKEL (reference sequence). The CDR3 sequence is 15 residues long. V shed 0 bases and J shed 2 bases, with 8 bases lying between them. CDR3 protein: CASSQDRVSKNIQYF. The CDR3 DNA sequence: TGTGCCAGCAGCCAAGATAGGGTATCCAAAAACATTCAGTACTTC.

About this clone: At the DNA level, this CDR3 is encoded by other sequences in the same sample as well. The J gene is TRBJ1-2, the V gene TRBV19; D is ambiguous. This CDR3 is built from 12 residues. Germline V CDR1 and CDR2: LNHDA, SQIVND (reference sequence). V was cut by 6 bases and J by 4 bases, with 9 bases left in between. The CDR3: CASRVGSYGYTF. In DNA form, the CDR3 reads TGTGCCAGTAGAGTTGGTAGCTATGGCTACACCTTC.

The chain uses TRBV19 and TRBJ1-1; the D gene is possibly TRBD1 (5 bases). CDR3 size: 15 residues. Trimming stripped 6 bases from V and 3 bases from J, with 17 bases between. From germline, CDR1 is LNHDA and CDR2 SQIVND (reference sequence). The CDR3 coding sequence is TGTGCCAGTAGAAGACCCCAGACAGAAGACACTGAAGCTTTCTTT. The encoded protein is CASRRPQTEDTEAFF.

This rearrangement joins TRBV29-1 to TRBJ2-1, with TRBD1 matching 10 bases. Germline-derived CDR1 and CDR2 are SQVTM and ANQGSEA. The length of the CDR3 is 15 residues. Trimming took 5 bases from V and 7 from J; bases not matched to a gene: 11. Here the CDR3 DNA reads TGCAGCGTTACGGGGGACAGGGGAACAGGGAATGAGCAGTTCTTC. Translated: CSVTGDRGTGNEQFF.

The chain employs TRBV3-1 (or the pseudogene TRBV3-2) and TRBJ2-2; no clear D gene. The germline V gene encodes CDR1 LGHDT and CDR2 YNNKEL (reference sequence). CDR3 length: 11 residues. With 4 bases removed from V and 6 bases from J, the gap between germline ends came to 3 bases. The DNA of the CDR3 is TGTGCCAGCAGCCGACCCGGGGAGCTGTTTTTT. It is translated as CASSRPGELFF.

The gene calls are TRBV7-9 and TRBJ1-1; TRBD1 might be the D (5 bases). The V and J ends lost 3 bases and 7 bases respectively, with 15 bases between them. The CDR3 is made up of 14 amino acids. Per germline, CDR1 SEHNR and CDR2 FQNEAQ (reference sequence). The CDR3 DNA sequence: TGTGCCAGCAGCTTTTATTCCTGGGACCTTGAAGCTTTCTTT. It codes for CASSFYSWDLEAFF.

The rearrangement joins TRBV14 to TRBJ2-1, with D perhaps matching TRBD1 or TRBD2 (5 bases each). The CDR3 length is 15 residues. CDR1 and CDR2 from the germline V gene are SGHDN and FVKESK. Trimming removed 0 bases at V and 0 bases at J, with 6 bases between. The CDR3 loop is CASSQDGGSYNEQFF. The CDR3 bases are TGTGCCAGCAGCCAAGATGGGGGCTCCTACAATGAGCAGTTCTTC.

This sequence joins TRBV5-5 and TRBJ1-2; D gene unclear. Trimming removed 4 bases from V and 4 bases from J, with 14 bases in between. The CDR3 length is 14 residues. CDR1 is SGHKS, CDR2 YYEKEE, per germline (reference sequence). The CDR3 region has the DNA TGTGCCAGCAGCGTAGTCGGCGGCTTCTATGGCTACACCTTC. Protein sequence: CASSVVGGFYGYTF.

The chain employs TRBV2 and TRBJ1-2; D gene ambiguous. There are 13 residues in the CDR3. V lost 3 bases and J 4 bases, leaving 9 bases between the germline ends. CDR1 SNHLY and CDR2 FYNNEI come from the germline V gene. CDR3 in DNA: TGTGCCAGCAGTGATGGCATCCGCTATGGCTACACCTTC. Translated: CASSDGIRYGYTF. Drawing the rest from reference TRBV2 and TRBJ1-2, the complete variable domain is EPEVTQTPSHQVTQMGQEVILRCVPISNHLYFYWYRQILGQKVEFLVSFYNNEISEKSEIFDDQFSVERPDGSNFTLKIRSTKLEDSAMYFCASSDGIRYGYTFGSGTRLTVV.

This chain links TRBV6-5 with TRBJ1-5; tentative D call: TRBD1 (5 bases). The CDR3 runs 14 residues. The V gene lost 6 bases and the J gene lost 4 bases, with 13 bases spanning the gap. Germline V gene lookup returns CDR1 MNHEY and CDR2 SVGAGI. CDR3 amino acids: CASSPQTENQPQHF. The CDR3 DNA is TGTGCCAGCAGCCCCCAGACAGAAAATCAGCCCCAGCATTTT.

The chain combines TRBV11-2 with TRBJ2-3, with 13 bases aligning to TRBD2. The CDR3 is 17 amino acids. Germline CDR1 is SGHAT and CDR2 is FQNNGV. Trimming at V came to 4 bases and at J to 5 bases, leaving 9 bases not matched to a gene. CDR3 bases: TGTGCCAGCAGCTCGTGGACTAGCGGGAGCTTAGGAGATACGCAGTATTTT. This encodes CASSSWTSGSLGDTQYF.